This entry lists 9 T cell receptor beta chains sequenced from one sample in a study of T-cell reconstitution after alpha-beta-depleted transplantation in children. The TCRbeta library was prepared with unique molecular identifiers. TCRdb ran MiXCR on the PCR reads and lists one entry per CDR3 protein. The sample includes 450,000 to 600,000 distinct CDR3 sequences, roughly 13% of them seen just once. Source: PBMCs, mostly from graft donor cells, taken 360 days after TCRalphabeta/CD19-depleted stem cell transplant. The source is a male patient aged 10-17 years who had a stem cell transplant for acute myeloid leukemia, so the T cells may come from the graft donor.

The chain uses TRBV11-3 and TRBJ2-1; possible D gene TRBD1, 6 bases. CDR1 is SGHNT, CDR2 YENEEA, per germline. The length of the CDR3 is 14 residues. Trimming stripped 2 bases from V and 6 bases from J, with 11 bases between. CDR3 sequence reads: CASSLSGGLNEQFF. DNA for the CDR3: TGTGCCAGCAGCTTAAGTGGGGGCCTCAATGAGCAGTTCTTC. The variable domain in full, with the rest retrieved from reference TRBV11-3 and TRBJ2-1, is EAGVVQSPRYKIIEKKQPVAFWCNPISGHNTLYWYLQNLGQGPELLIRYENEEAVDDSQLPKDRFSAERLKGVDSTLKIQPAELGDSAVYLCASSLSGGLNEQFFGPGTRLTVL.

The chain carries TRBV19 and TRBJ2-2; no firm D call. Trimming left V 6 bases short and J 2 bases short, with 4 bases between. The germline V gene has CDR1 LNHDA and CDR2 SQIVND (reference sequence). The CDR3 has 12 amino acids. The CDR3 spells CASRFNTGELFF. CDR3 DNA: TGTGCCAGTAGGTTCAACACCGGGGAGCTGTTTTTT. The full variable domain, its missing parts supplied by reference TRBV19 and TRBJ2-2, is DGGITQSPKYLFRKEGQNVTLSCEQNLNHDAMYWYRQDPGQGLRLIYYSQIVNDFQKGDIAEGYSVSREKKESFPLTVTSAQKNPTAFYLCASRFNTGELFFGEGSRLTVL.

V is TRBV28 and J is TRBJ2-4, with D perhaps assigned TRBD1 or TRBD2 (5 bases each). CDR3 length: 17 residues. The germline V gene has CDR1 MDHEN and CDR2 SYDVKM. V was cut by 5 bases and J by 0 bases, with 17 bases left in between. Here the CDR3 reads CASSPPGRRLAKNIQYF. The CDR3 DNA sequence: TGTGCCAGCAGTCCCCCGGGACGGAGATTAGCCAAAAACATTCAGTACTTC.

This clonotype came up many times. The chain recombines TRBV25-1 with TRBJ2-3; D ambiguous. Trimming took off 3 bases at V and 0 bases at J, with 10 bases between the two ends. Germline V lookup: CDR1 MGHDK, CDR2 SYGVNS. The CDR3 runs 15 residues. CDR3 sequence reads: CASSDLKHSTDTQYF. The CDR3 nucleotides read TGTGCCAGCAGTGACCTCAAGCACAGCACAGATACGCAGTATTTT.

This rearrangement joins TRBV14 to TRBJ1-5; possible D gene TRBD1, 6 bases. This CDR3 spans 16 amino acids. V was trimmed by 1 base and J by 9 bases, leaving 19 bases between them. CDR1 and CDR2 (germline): SGHDN, FVKESK. CDR3 DNA sequence: TGTGCCAGCAGCCAAGCTAACGTGGCAGGGGATCGGCCCCAGCATTTT. Amino acids: CASSQANVAGDRPQHF.

The chain is built from TRBV4-3 and TRBJ2-3; D not resolved. This CDR3 contains 13 residues. Deletions cut 4 bases from V and 4 bases from J, with 9 bases between. Germline V gives CDR1 LGHNA, CDR2 YSLEER. CDR3 DNA sequence: TGCGCCAGCAGCCCTCAGCAGGCAGATACGCAGTATTTT. It is translated as CASSPQQADTQYF.

This clonotype appeared many times. The genes are TRBV12-3 or TRBV12-4 and TRBJ2-7, with TRBD2 matching 10 bases. V shed 1 base, J shed 0 bases, and the junction held 6 bases outside the gene matches. The CDR3 is made up of 17 amino acids. CDR3 DNA: TGTGCCAGCAGTTTAGGGCGTCTAGCGGGAGCCTCCTACGAGCAGTACTTC. This sequence encodes CASSLGRLAGASYEQYF.

This clonotype showed up just a few times. The CDR3 loop is CASSTRRDRATDTQYF. The CDR3 region has the DNA TGTGCCAGCAGCACAAGAAGGGACAGGGCCACAGATACGCAGTATTTT. The chain is built from TRBV11-2 and TRBJ2-3; 9 positions match TRBD1. CDR1 SGHAT and CDR2 FQNNGV come from the germline V gene. Germline trimming cut 5 bases from V and 2 bases from J; bases unmatched to any gene: 8. The CDR3 covers 16 residues.

This clonotype has ten or more counts. This sequence joins TRBV20-1 and TRBJ2-1; 7 bases map to TRBD2. The germline V gene encodes CDR1 DFQATT and CDR2 SNEGSKA (reference sequence). This CDR3 comprises 14 residues. Losses at the gene ends were 5 bases for V and 0 bases for J; bases not matched to a gene: 4. This CDR3 reads CSAGRDYSYNEQFF. The CDR3 nucleotides read TGCAGTGCTGGCCGGGACTACTCCTACAATGAGCAGTTCTTC.